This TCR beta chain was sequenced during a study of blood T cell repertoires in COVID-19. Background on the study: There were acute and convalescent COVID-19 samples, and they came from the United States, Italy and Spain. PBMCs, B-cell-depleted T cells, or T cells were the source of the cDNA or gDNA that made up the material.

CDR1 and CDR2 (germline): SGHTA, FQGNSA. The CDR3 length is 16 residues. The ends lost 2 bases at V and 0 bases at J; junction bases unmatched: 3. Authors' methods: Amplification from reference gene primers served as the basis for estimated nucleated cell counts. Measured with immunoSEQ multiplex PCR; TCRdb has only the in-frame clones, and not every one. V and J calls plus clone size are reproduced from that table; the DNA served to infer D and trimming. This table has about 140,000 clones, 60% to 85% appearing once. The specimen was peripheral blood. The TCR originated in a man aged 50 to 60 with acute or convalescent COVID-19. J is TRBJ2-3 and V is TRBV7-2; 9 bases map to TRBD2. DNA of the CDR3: TGTGCCAGCAGCTTACTAGCGGGGATTAGCACAGATACGCAGTATTTT. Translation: CASSLLAGISTDTQYF.